The 30 T cell receptor beta chains below were found in one sample sequenced in a study. TCRdb re-called the 5' RACE reads with MiXCR, one entry per CDR3 protein. The table lists 5,500 to 6,000 distinct CDR3 sequences, about 28% of them singletons. The specimen sequenced was memory CD4+ T cells sorted from a lymph node. Sample subset: memory CD4+ T cells, CD4+CD45RO+CD25-. The source is a female donor with breast cancer.

There are many counts of this clonotype. V and J are TRBV11-3 and TRBJ2-5; D call uncertain. CDR3 length: 14 amino acids. Deletions cut 0 bases from V and 2 bases from J, with 7 bases between. The germline V gene encodes CDR1 SGHNT and CDR2 YENEEA. CDR3 nucleotide sequence: TGTGCCAGCAGCTTAGATCCCAGGCAAGAGACCCAGTACTTC. Translating gives CASSLDPRQETQYF.

This clonotype is labeled medium-sized. This chain joins TRBV6-2 or TRBV6-3 and TRBJ2-7, with D possibly TRBD2 on 5 matching bases. The CDR3 is 18 amino acids. Germline CDR1 is MNHEY and CDR2 is SVGEGT. Trimming left V 5 bases short and J 3 bases short, with 26 bases between. The DNA for the CDR3 is TGTGCCAGCAGTCCCCCCTACGCCGCGGGTGTAACCCACTACGAGCAGTACTTC. It codes for CASSPPYAAGVTHYEQYF.

This clonotype occurred a few times. A clone one base away is much larger, so this may be a read error. The V gene is TRBV6-5, the J gene TRBJ2-7; tentatively, D is TRBD1 (6 bases). Germline CDR1 and CDR2: MNHEY and SVGAGI. V dropped 4 bases and J dropped 4 bases, with 14 bases sitting between them. The CDR3 is 14 residues long. The CDR3 DNA reads TGTGCCAGCAGTTCCTTCGGGACATCGTACGAGCAGTACTTC. Amino acids: CASSSFGTSYEQYF.

This clonotype is judged medium-sized. The chain's CDR3 is CASSLGSDYGYTF. The CDR3 DNA sequence: TGTGCCAGCAGTTTAGGCAGCGACTATGGCTACACCTTC. The chain employs TRBV28 and TRBJ1-2; D uncertain. CDR3 length: 13 residues. The V end was cut by 2 bases, the J end by 3 bases, with 7 bases between. Germline V gives CDR1 MDHEN, CDR2 SYDVKM.

This clonotype was recorded a few times. The rearrangement links TRBV7-2 to TRBJ2-6, with D possibly TRBD1 on 5 matching bases. This CDR3 has 16 amino acids. Per germline, CDR1 SGHTA and CDR2 FQGNSA. V lost 3 bases, J lost 2 bases, and 11 bases lay in between. CDR3 sequence: CTSSFRSGPGANVLTF. CDR3 bases: TGTACCAGCAGCTTTCGCTCAGGGCCTGGGGCCAACGTCCTGACTTTC.

A note on this clonotype: This may be a read error, as it is one base from a much larger clone. CDR3 sequence: CAWSEAGQGNQPQHF. The CDR3 region has the DNA TGTGCCTGGAGTGAGGCAGGACAAGGCAATCAGCCCCAGCATTTT. The J gene is TRBJ1-5, the V gene TRBV30, with D perhaps TRBD1 (5 bases). This CDR3 has 15 residues. Germline values: CDR1 GTSNPN, CDR2 SVGIG (reference sequence). The V end was cut by 1 base, the J end by 2 bases, with 12 bases between.

The V gene is TRBV6-5, the J gene TRBJ1-5; 8 bases agree with TRBD1. Germline V gene data show CDR1 as MNHEY and CDR2 as SVGAGI. Trimming took 5 bases from V and 3 from J; bases not matched to a gene: 6. This CDR3 region has 15 residues. The DNA of the CDR3 is TGTGCCAGCAGTAGAGACAGGGGTATCAATCAGCCCCAGCATTTT. This translates into CASSRDRGINQPQHF.

This clonotype showed up many times. The rearrangement links TRBV18 to TRBJ1-1; the match to TRBD1 covers 8 bases. Germline V gene data show CDR1 as KGHSH and CDR2 as LQKENI. The CDR3 has 15 amino acids. With 4 bases clipped from V and 1 base from J, the junction kept 5 bases outside the gene matches. The CDR3 DNA sequence: TGTGCCAGCTCACAAGGACAGGGAACGAACACTGAAGCTTTCTTT. Amino acids: CASSQGQGTNTEAFF.

This clonotype was seen many times. The chain carries TRBV9 and TRBJ2-1; TRBD1 matches 8 bases. The CDR3 loop spans 16 amino acids. With V trimmed by 6 bases and J by 8 bases, 16 bases remained unmatched. Germline V gene lookup returns CDR1 SGDLS and CDR2 YYNGEE. The CDR3 reads CASTLTGSAGGDEQFF. The CDR3 DNA reads as TGTGCCAGCACCCTTACAGGGAGTGCAGGGGGCGATGAGCAGTTCTTC.

This clonotype was observed many times. J is TRBJ2-1 and V is TRBV11-3, with a weak D call TRBD2 (6 bases). V lost 2 bases and J 6 bases, leaving 14 bases between the germline ends. Germline values: CDR1 SGHNT, CDR2 YENEEA. This CDR3 has 15 residues. The CDR3 region has the DNA TGTGCCAGCAGCTTAATGTCTGGGGGGACCAATGAGCAGTTCTTC. It yields the protein CASSLMSGGTNEQFF.

This sequence joins TRBV5-1 and TRBJ2-1; D gene unclear. Germline V CDR1 and CDR2: SGHRS, YFSETQ. V lost 4 bases and J 8 bases, leaving 7 bases between the germline ends. The CDR3 is made up of 11 amino acids. CDR3: CASSPKYEQFF. The CDR3 DNA reads TGCGCCAGCAGCCCTAAGTATGAGCAGTTCTTC.

In this sample, this clonotype turned up many times. The rearrangement joins TRBV11-2 to TRBJ2-1, with 12 nucleotides matching TRBD2. CDR1 SGHAT and CDR2 FQNNGV come from the germline V gene. J was trimmed by 5 bases and V by 6 bases; bases with no gene match: 29. CDR3 length: 23 amino acids. The CDR3 here is CASRTDWSLDQGKRTSGDNEQFF. For the CDR3, the DNA is TGTGCCAGCAGAACCGATTGGTCACTAGATCAGGGGAAGAGGACTAGCGGGGACAATGAGCAGTTCTTC.

The count of this clonotype is one. This CDR3 is missing its conserved last phenylalanine or tryptophan, likely due to a read error. The chain links TRBV18 to TRBJ1-5; tentative D call: TRBD1 (6 bases). Trimming stripped 9 bases from V and 7 bases from J, with 16 bases between. Germline V lookup: CDR1 KGHSH, CDR2 LQKENI. The CDR3 is 13 amino acids. This chain's CDR3 is CASQQGGDQPQHL. CDR3 sequence (DNA): TGTGCCAGTCAACAGGGCGGAGACCAGCCCCAGCATCTT.

Judged by abundance, this clonotype is medium-sized (0.01 to 0.1%). V usage is TRBV7-2 and J usage is TRBJ2-5; 7 bases are a match to TRBD1. The J segment lost 2 bases and the V segment lost 5 bases, leaving 8 bases of the junction unmatched. The CDR3 is 15 amino acids. Germline CDR1 is SGHTA and CDR2 is FQGNSA. For the CDR3, the DNA is TGTGCCAGCAGCGCACCAGACAGGGCACAAGAGACCCAGTACTTC. The encoded protein is CASSAPDRAQETQYF.

The chain recombines TRBV19 with TRBJ2-2; tentatively, D is TRBD2 (5 bases). CDR1 and CDR2 (germline): LNHDA, SQIVND (reference sequence). This CDR3 is 15 amino acids long. V shed 5 bases and J shed 6 bases, with 16 bases lying between them. DNA of the CDR3: TGTGCCAGTAGTCGGGATAGGGCGGAGGCCGGGGAGCTGTTTTTT. It is translated as CASSRDRAEAGELFF.

This clonotype was counted ten times or more. Its ends do not fully match the called genes, so a read error is possible. CDR3 coding DNA: TGTGCCAGCAGAACCGGGACAGGGGCCTACTATGTCTACACCTTC. It encodes CASRTGTGAYYVYTF. The chain employs TRBV6-5 and TRBJ1-2; 10 bases agree with TRBD1. CDR3 length: 15 amino acids. CDR1 MNHEY and CDR2 SVGAGI come from the germline V gene.

This clonotype was counted many times. This sequence joins TRBV5-1 and TRBJ2-1; D is unclear. CDR1 is SGHRS and CDR2 is YFSETQ in the germline V gene. The CDR3 runs 12 residues. V was trimmed by 3 bases and J by 0 bases, leaving 1 base between them. CDR3 bases: TGCGCCAGCAGCTACTCCTACAATGAGCAGTTCTTC. This encodes CASSYSYNEQFF.

This clonotype was seen repeatedly, ten times or more. This chain links TRBV12-5 with TRBJ2-6, with TRBD2 matching 14 bases. Germline CDR1 LGHNT, CDR2 FRNRAP. The J segment lost 1 base and the V segment lost 1 base, leaving 6 bases of the junction unmatched. CDR3 length: 20 residues. The CDR3 spells CASGLGLAGGPFSGANVLTF. In nucleotides, the CDR3 is TGTGCTAGTGGTTTGGGACTAGCGGGAGGGCCATTTTCTGGGGCCAACGTCCTGACTTTC.

This clonotype occurred a few times. A junction boundary mismatches the germline segment, possibly from a read error. The chain carries TRBV10-3 and TRBJ1-3; no reliable D call. The CDR3 extends over 15 amino acids. Germline values: CDR1 ENHRY, CDR2 SYGVKD. The CDR3 here is CAISHGAIAGNTIYF. In DNA, the CDR3 is TGTGCCATCAGCCATGGAGCGATCGCTGGCAACACCATATATTTT.

Comments on this clonotype: It may be a read error: a sequence one base away is much more abundant. V gene TRBV5-1 combines with J gene TRBJ2-2, with unresolved D. Germline values: CDR1 SGHRS, CDR2 YFSETQ. The CDR3 is 13 amino acids. In nucleotides, the CDR3 is TGCGCCGGCAGCTTCTCCGTCTCCGGGGAGCTGTTTTTT. Its translation: CAGSFSVSGELFF.

Relative to its sample, this clonotype is medium-sized. J is TRBJ2-1 and V is TRBV6-1, with TRBD2 identical over 13 bases. Per germline, CDR1 MNHNS and CDR2 SASEGT. The ends lost 5 bases at V and 4 bases at J; junction bases unmatched: 14. This CDR3 region has 19 residues. CDR3 sequence: CASSPWPRTSGSSYNEQFF. The DNA of the CDR3 is TGTGCCAGCAGTCCATGGCCCCGGACTAGCGGGAGCTCATACAATGAGCAGTTCTTC.

This clonotype was recorded a few times. The rearrangement links TRBV7-2 to TRBJ2-7; TRBD1 aligns across 8 bases. Germline V CDR1 and CDR2: SGHTA, FQGNSA. The CDR3 consists of 15 residues. The V and J ends lost 8 bases and 1 base, in that order; junction bases with no gene match: 10. CDR3 loop: CASGLEQGASYEQYF. The CDR3 coding sequence is TGTGCCAGCGGCCTAGAGCAGGGGGCTTCCTACGAGCAGTACTTC. Together with reference TRBV7-2 and TRBJ2-7, the CDR3 gives the full variable domain: GAGVSQSPSNKVTEKGKDVELRCDPISGHTALYWYRQSLGQGLEFLIYFQGNSAPDKSGLPSDRFSAERTGGSVSTLTIQRTQQEDSAVYLCASGLEQGASYEQYFGPGTRLTVT.

Comments on this clonotype: A much larger clonotype is one base distant, so this may be a read error. The V and J genes are TRBV2 and TRBJ1-1, with 9 bases matching TRBD1. Germline V lookup: CDR1 SNHLY, CDR2 FYNNEI. CDR3 length: 14 amino acids. V dropped 10 bases and J dropped 7; count of bases not matched to a gene: 13. CDR3 DNA sequence: TGTGCCACTAAACAGGGGGCACTGGTAAATGAAGCTTTCTTT. This encodes CATKQGALVNEAFF.

This clonotype was seen repeatedly, ten times or more. V gene TRBV7-2 combines with J gene TRBJ2-1, with TRBD2 identical over 8 bases. Germline loops: CDR1 SGHTA, CDR2 FQGNSA. Germline trimming cut 1 base from V and 8 bases from J; bases unmatched to any gene: 13. This CDR3 comprises 17 residues. CDR3 coding DNA: TGTGCCAGCAGCTTAGGGACGGGAGGGCCACAAAGCGATGAGCAGTTCTTC. It specifies CASSLGTGGPQSDEQFF.

The chain joins TRBV5-1 to TRBJ2-5; D call uncertain. This CDR3 region has 13 residues. With 4 bases removed from V and 5 bases from J, the gap between germline ends came to 12 bases. Germline lookup yields CDR1 SGHRS and CDR2 YFSETQ. The CDR3 sequence: CASSQWRHETQYF. The CDR3, as DNA: TGCGCCAGCAGCCAATGGCGACACGAGACCCAGTACTTC.

This clonotype was found many times. The chain joins TRBV7-6 to TRBJ2-7; D not resolved. The CDR3 loop spans 12 amino acids. Germline-derived CDR1 and CDR2 are SGHVS and FNYEAQ. Deletions cut 5 bases from V and 6 bases from J, with 11 bases between. The CDR3, as DNA: TGTGCCAGCAGCCTAAGAGATGGCGAGCAGTACTTC. Translation gives CASSLRDGEQYF. The full variable domain, in which reference TRBV7-6 and TRBJ2-7 provide the parts outside the CDR3, is GAGVSQSPRYKVTKRGQDVALRCDPISGHVSLYWYRQALGQGPEFLTYFNYEAQQDKSGLPNDRFSAERPEGSISTLTIQRTEQRDSAMYRCASSLRDGEQYFGPGTRLTVT.

The chain recombines TRBV6-5 with TRBJ2-1; D is unclear. V dropped 8 bases and J dropped 6 bases, with 14 bases sitting between them. The CDR3 is made up of 13 amino acids. Germline loops: CDR1 MNHEY, CDR2 SVGAGI. The CDR3 protein is CASGRAPANEQFF. Here the CDR3 DNA reads TGTGCCAGCGGTAGAGCCCCAGCCAATGAGCAGTTCTTC.

The chain links TRBV6-5 to TRBJ1-1; no definite D call. Germline CDR1 reads MNHEY; CDR2 reads SVGAGI. Trimming left V 0 bases short and J 0 bases short, with 8 bases between. The CDR3 has 15 residues. The chain's CDR3 is CASSYSSQLNTEAFF. As DNA, the CDR3 is TGTGCCAGCAGTTACTCGTCCCAACTGAACACTGAAGCTTTCTTT.

This clonotype was recorded at least ten times. V and J are TRBV5-5 and TRBJ1-1; D gene unclear. The CDR3 spans 12 residues. Germline CDR1 SGHKS, CDR2 YYEKEE (reference sequence). V lost 0 bases, J lost 6 bases, and 6 bases lay in between. CDR3 sequence reads: CASSLEGAEAFF. The CDR3 bases are TGTGCCAGCAGCTTGGAAGGAGCTGAAGCTTTCTTT.

In its sample, this clonotype is medium-sized. The chain has TRBV10-3 and TRBJ2-1, with no clear D. Germline-derived CDR1 and CDR2 are ENHRY and SYGVKD. The CDR3 spans 12 residues. Trimming shortened V by 5 bases and J by 7 bases, and 9 bases separated the two germline ends. The CDR3 sequence is CAISTLGNEQFF. CDR3 nucleotides: TGTGCCATCAGTACCCTAGGTAATGAGCAGTTCTTC.